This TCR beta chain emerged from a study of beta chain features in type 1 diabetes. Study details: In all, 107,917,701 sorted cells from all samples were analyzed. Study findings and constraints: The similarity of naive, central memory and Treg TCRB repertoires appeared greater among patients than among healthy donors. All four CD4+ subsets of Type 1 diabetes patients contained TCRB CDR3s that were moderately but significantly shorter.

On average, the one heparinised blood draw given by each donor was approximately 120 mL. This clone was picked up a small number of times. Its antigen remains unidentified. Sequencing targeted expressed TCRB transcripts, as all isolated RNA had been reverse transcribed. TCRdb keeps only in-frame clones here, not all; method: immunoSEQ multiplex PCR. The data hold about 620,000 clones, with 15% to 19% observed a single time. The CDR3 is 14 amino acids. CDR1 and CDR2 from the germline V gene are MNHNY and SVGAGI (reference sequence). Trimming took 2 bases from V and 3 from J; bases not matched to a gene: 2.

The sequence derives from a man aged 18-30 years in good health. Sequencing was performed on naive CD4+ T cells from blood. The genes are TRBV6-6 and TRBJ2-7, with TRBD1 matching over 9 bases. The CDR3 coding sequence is TGTGCCAGCAGTTACAAGACAGGGGGCTACGAGCAGTACTTC. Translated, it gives CASSYKTGGYEQYF.